A single TCR beta chain is shown here with its context. Germline V gene sequence: CDR1 MNHNY, CDR2 SVGAGI (reference sequence). The CDR3 spans 18 residues. J gave up 9 bases and V 5 bases, and 14 bases lay outside the gene matches. This specimen belongs to a study of blood T cell repertoires in COVID-19. In the study overall: Acute-phase and convalescent COVID-19 samples originated in the United States, Italy and Spain.

Source study methods: Amplifying reference gene primers gave estimates of nucleated cell counts. Sequencing used immunoSEQ multiplex PCR; TCRdb keeps in-frame clones, though not all of them. V and J calls plus clone size are reproduced from that table; the DNA served to infer D and trimming. The sample comprises around 140,000 clones, approximately 80% of which are singletons, and less than 2.5% rests with the top ten. This TCR was recovered from a woman in her fifties or sixties with acute or convalescent COVID-19. This rearrangement joins TRBV6-6 to TRBJ2-1, with TRBD2 identical over 15 bases. Source material: peripheral blood. This CDR3 is CASSPLSGLAGGHGEQFF. The CDR3 bases are TGTGCCAGCAGTCCTTTATCGGGACTAGCGGGAGGTCACGGTGAGCAGTTCTTC.